Following are 10 T cell receptor beta chains from one sample sequenced in a study of a mutant IDH1 vaccine in newly diagnosed glioma. Method: immunoSEQ multiplex PCR; TCRdb's copy keeps in-frame clones and lacks some. The sample gives tens of thousands of clones, approximately 82% of which show up once; over 15% is in the top ten. As for time point: week 47, end of study. Every vaccine dose comprised 300 ug of mutant IDH1 20-mer peptide plus topical imiquimod. These receptors have no known antigen. Sequenced material: PBMCs, taken from a glioma patient whose treatment included an IDH1 peptide vaccine. These receptors all come from a man aged 18 to 30 with glioma. Some clones in this sample may be carry-over from other donors' samples.

The V and J genes are TRBV5-6 and TRBJ2-3; D is possibly TRBD1 or TRBD2 (5 bases each). V was shortened by 3 bases and J by 6 bases, with 5 bases between the two germline ends. CDR1 is SGHDT, CDR2 YYEEEE, per germline. The CDR3 length is 11 residues. The CDR3 DNA reads as TGTGCCAGCAGCTGGGGGGATACGCAGTATTTT. This translates into CASSWGDTQYF.

This clone came up once. J is TRBJ2-5 and V is TRBV5-1, with unresolved D. CDR1 SGHRS and CDR2 YFSETQ come from the germline V gene. This CDR3 has 13 amino acids. V lost 0 bases and J 1 base, leaving 4 bases between the germline ends. This CDR3 reads CASSLAPQETQYF. The CDR3 coding sequence is TGCGCCAGCAGCTTGGCACCCCAAGAGACCCAGTACTTC.

The J gene is TRBJ1-5, the V gene TRBV27; no reliable D call. Trimming left V 6 bases short and J 4 bases short, with 10 bases between. The germline V gene has CDR1 MNHEY and CDR2 SMNVEV (reference sequence). CDR3 size: 13 residues. CDR3 sequence reads: CASRGKGNQPQHF. The CDR3 DNA sequence: TGTGCCAGCAGGGGAAAAGGGAATCAGCCCCAGCATTTT.

A few counts support this clone. This chain joins TRBV14 and TRBJ2-4, with D unclear. Germline V CDR1 and CDR2: SGHDN, FVKESK. The CDR3 is 17 amino acids. Trimming cost V 1 base and J 1 base, with 14 bases left between them. The CDR3 is CASSQGQKAPAKNIQYF. For the CDR3, the DNA is TGTGCCAGCAGCCAAGGGCAGAAGGCCCCGGCCAAAAACATTCAGTACTTC.

This clone has a handful of counts. The gene calls are TRBV10-3 and TRBJ2-7; D is possibly TRBD1 (5 bases). CDR1 is ENHRY, CDR2 SYGVKD, per germline. Trimming removed 2 bases from V and 4 bases from J, with 12 bases in between. The CDR3 extends over 14 amino acids. CDR3 coding DNA: TGTGCCATCAGTGAGGAAGTGACAGCGTACGAGCAGTACTTC. This encodes CAISEEVTAYEQYF.

This chain uses TRBV10-3 with TRBJ1-5, with 8 positions matching TRBD1. The CDR3 contains 20 residues. Trimming removed 0 bases from V and 1 base from J; junction bases left unmatched: 14. Germline assignment: CDR1 ENHRY and CDR2 SYGVKD. The CDR3 loop is CAISESTVLKRDRSNQPQHF. In nucleotides, the CDR3 is TGTGCCATCAGTGAGTCGACCGTTTTGAAGAGGGACAGGAGCAATCAGCCCCAGCATTTT.

This clone was counted a single time. The chain employs TRBV10-3 and TRBJ2-7; D is perhaps TRBD2 (5 bases). The CDR3 runs 13 residues. Deletions cut 7 bases from V and 1 base from J, with 11 bases between. The germline CDR1 and CDR2 sequences are ENHRY and SYGVKD. Here the CDR3 reads CAITRDPSYEQYF. The CDR3 DNA follows: TGTGCCATCACCCGGGATCCGTCCTACGAGCAGTACTTC.

The chain joins TRBV5-4 to TRBJ2-2, with TRBD2 as a possible D gene (6 bases). CDR3 length: 15 residues. With 3 bases removed from V and 6 bases from J, the gap between germline ends came to 15 bases. Germline V CDR1 and CDR2: SGHNT, YYREEE (reference sequence). CDR3 nucleotide sequence: TGTGCCAGCAGCTGGGGCCGGGGGAGCGCCGGGGAGCTGTTTTTT. This encodes CASSWGRGSAGELFF.

The chain joins TRBV5-4 to TRBJ2-3, with TRBD2 identical over 7 bases. This CDR3 has 17 amino acids. With 3 bases clipped from V and 1 base from J, the junction kept 11 bases outside the gene matches. CDR1 and CDR2 (germline): SGHNT, YYREEE (reference sequence). DNA of the CDR3: TGTGCCAGCAGCTCAAGACCCGGGACTACCCGCACAGATACGCAGTATTTT. Translating it yields CASSSRPGTTRTDTQYF.

The chain recombines TRBV25-1 with TRBJ1-1, with D perhaps matching TRBD1 (5 bases). CDR3 length equals 12 residues. Germline CDR1 MGHDK, CDR2 SYGVNS. V was pared by 11 bases and J by 5 bases, with 15 bases between. The CDR3 region is CAPSEEGTEAFF. As DNA, the CDR3 is TGTGCCCCCAGTGAGGAGGGGACTGAAGCTTTCTTT.